This T cell receptor (beta chain) comes out of a study of human T cells and chemical hapten exposure. Study background: Mostly female patients had alopecia areata, totalis or universalis.

V was shortened by 3 bases and J by 4 bases, with 6 bases between the two germline ends. Germline assignment: CDR1 SEHNR and CDR2 FQNEAQ (reference sequence). The CDR3 is 12 residues long. This clonotype was found many times. Indicated time point: patch test 1, 2 weeks after DPC sensitization. Described treatment: therapeutic diphenylcyclopropenone sensitization with weekly scalp DPC. Participating donors were patients with alopecia, aged 18 to 70 years, considered appropriate candidates for DPC. TCRdb reprocessed the RACE reads via MiXCR and lists one record per CDR3 protein. The repertoire has approximately 80,000 distinct CDR3 sequences, about 8% of them found once; the top ten carry roughly 1.5%.

The receptor's source is a woman aged 25 to 39 with alopecia areata. Some clones in this sample may be carry-over from other donors' samples. This chain joins TRBV7-9 and TRBJ1-2; TRBD1 is a possible D gene (5 bases). The specimen comprised whole blood, sampled in connection with sensitization to the hapten diphenylcyclopropenone (DPC). As DNA, the CDR3 is TGTGCCAGCAGCTTTGACAGCTATGGCTACACCTTC. This sequence encodes CASSFDSYGYTF.